What follows are 28 T cell receptor beta chains derived from one specimen sequenced in a study of T cell repertoires in cytomegalovirus infection. Their cognate antigens are unknown. In TCRdb, the reads were re-called with MiXCR into one record per CDR3 protein. Among around 300,000 distinct CDR3 sequences listed, around 25% were seen once. The sequenced sample was cultured PBMCs, obtained from culture after CMV antigen stimulation. The source is a human donor in good health (CMV status not recorded). Some clones in this sample may be carry-over from other donors' samples.

There are many counts of this clonotype. The V call is TRBV6-2 or TRBV6-3, the J call TRBJ1-1; the D is unclear. Trimming pared 0 bases from V and 5 bases from J, leaving 10 bases between. Germline V gives CDR1 MNHEY, CDR2 SVGEGT. The CDR3 has 14 residues. CDR3 residues: CASSYSSYGTEAFF. CDR3 in DNA: TGTGCCAGCAGTTACTCGAGCTATGGGACTGAAGCTTTCTTT.

This clonotype showed up just a few times. The rearrangement uses TRBV10-3 and TRBJ2-7, with 13 bases lining up with TRBD2. The CDR3 is 17 amino acids. CDR1 and CDR2 from the germline V gene are ENHRY and SYGVKD. Trimming took 3 bases from V and 6 from J; bases not matched to a gene: 11. The CDR3 DNA sequence: TGTGCCATCAGTGACAGATATGGACTAGCGGGAGAAATCGAGCAGTACGTC. Amino acids: CAISDRYGLAGEIEQYV.

V gene TRBV30 combines with J gene TRBJ1-1; TRBD1 matches at 7 bases. Losses at the gene ends were 5 bases for V and 11 bases for J; bases not matched to a gene: 8. The CDR3 is 11 amino acids. Germline V lookup: CDR1 GTSNPN, CDR2 SVGIG (reference sequence). CDR3 region: CAWDGTALAFF. CDR3 in DNA: TGTGCCTGGGACGGGACAGCGTTGGCTTTCTTT.

This clonotype turned up a few times. The rearrangement joins TRBV28 to TRBJ2-3, with unresolved D. The V and J ends lost 7 bases and 4 bases respectively, with 18 bases between them. The CDR3 runs 15 residues. Germline lookup yields CDR1 MDHEN and CDR2 SYDVKM. The CDR3 region has the DNA TGTGCCAGCACTTACCTTAGTCCTCTGCCAGATACGCAGTATTTT. Translation gives CASTYLSPLPDTQYF.

Ten or more counts support this clonotype. The genes are TRBV7-2 and TRBJ1-6; no clear D gene. The CDR3 runs to 14 residues. Germline loops: CDR1 SGHTA, CDR2 FQGNSA. Trimming stripped 0 bases from V and 7 bases from J, with 7 bases between. In nucleotides, the CDR3 is TGTGCCAGCAGCTTAGCGGGCCTAAATTCACCCCTCCACTTT. It specifies CASSLAGLNSPLHF.

The rearrangement joins TRBV15 to TRBJ2-5, with D maybe TRBD2 (6 bases). The V end lost 3 bases, the J end lost 4 bases, and 12 bases lay between the germline ends. The CDR3 covers 14 residues. Germline V gene lookup returns CDR1 LNHNV and CDR2 YYDKDF (reference sequence). This chain's CDR3 is CATSSYLARETQYF. The CDR3 DNA reads as TGTGCCACCAGCAGTTACCTAGCGAGAGAGACCCAGTACTTC.

This clonotype was detected a few times. The V and J genes are TRBV20-1 and TRBJ1-1; 7 bases match TRBD1. Germline-derived CDR1 and CDR2 are DFQATT and SNEGSKA (reference sequence). This CDR3 region has 15 residues. V shed 4 bases, J shed 0 bases, and the junction held 8 bases outside the gene matches. CDR3 nucleotide sequence: TGCAGTGCTAAGCGGACAGGAAGTATGAACACTGAAGCTTTCTTT. The encoded protein is CSAKRTGSMNTEAFF.

The CDR3 DNA sequence: TGCAGTGCTCTGGGCGCTGGAAACACCATATATTTT. Translation: CSALGAGNTIYF. The rearrangement uses TRBV20-1 and TRBJ1-3; D is unclear. Germline CDR1 and CDR2: DFQATT and SNEGSKA (reference sequence). This CDR3 is built from 12 residues. Trimming cost V 5 bases and J 2 bases, with 7 bases left between them.

The DNA for the CDR3 is TGTGCCAGCAGCGTAGCGGGAGTAAGTAACAATGAGCAGTTCTTC. Protein: CASSVAGVSNNEQFF. This rearrangement joins TRBV9 to TRBJ2-1; D is perhaps TRBD2 (6 bases). The V gene's germline CDR1 is SGDLS and CDR2 YYNGEE. Trimming removed 0 bases from V and 5 bases from J, with 12 bases in between. The CDR3 consists of 15 residues.

V usage is TRBV19 and J usage is TRBJ1-1; the match to TRBD1 covers 9 bases. CDR3 length: 17 amino acids. After removal of 1 base from V and 1 base from J, the junction contained 7 bases not matched to a gene. CDR1 is LNHDA and CDR2 is SQIVND in the germline V gene (reference sequence). CDR3 protein: CASSIVPGQGWNTEAFF. CDR3 nucleotides: TGTGCCAGTAGTATAGTCCCGGGACAGGGATGGAACACTGAAGCTTTCTTT.

This clonotype was counted at least ten times. This sequence joins TRBV7-8 and TRBJ2-7; 9 bases map to TRBD2. Germline V gene sequence: CDR1 SGHVS, CDR2 FQNEAQ. The CDR3 extends over 19 amino acids. Germline trimming cut 5 bases from V and 4 bases from J; bases unmatched to any gene: 21. CDR3 in amino acids: CASSPRPGGRALILYEQYF. The CDR3 coding sequence is TGTGCCAGCAGCCCCCGCCCAGGCGGGAGGGCCCTTATTCTATACGAGCAGTACTTC.

This clonotype was observed a handful of times. The chain uses TRBV7-2 and TRBJ2-1, with 15 nucleotides matching TRBD2. Germline V gives CDR1 SGHTA, CDR2 FQGNSA. The CDR3 loop spans 21 amino acids. Trimming cost V 0 bases and J 1 base; bases outside gene matches: 10. The CDR3 is CASSLAGPGLAGGSSYNEQFF. The CDR3 DNA sequence: TGTGCCAGCAGCTTAGCAGGGCCGGGACTAGCGGGAGGATCGTCCTACAATGAGCAGTTCTTC.

The J gene is TRBJ2-7, the V gene TRBV7-2; D perhaps matches TRBD2 (5 bases). V dropped 5 bases and J dropped 7 bases, with 18 bases sitting between them. Germline CDR1 is SGHTA and CDR2 is FQGNSA. The CDR3 consists of 14 residues. CDR3 nucleotide sequence: TGTGCCAGCAGCCCCCCCGGAACCGGAGGAGAGCAGTACTTC. It is translated as CASSPPGTGGEQYF.

This clonotype was observed at least ten times. This chain links TRBV7-2 with TRBJ2-5; D ambiguous. This CDR3 is built from 14 residues. Trimming took off 2 bases at V and 10 bases at J, with 17 bases between the two ends. Germline assignment: CDR1 SGHTA and CDR2 FQGNSA. CDR3 nucleotides: TGTGCCAGCAGCTTAACAGTTTTCTTTGGGGACCAGTACTTC. Residues: CASSLTVFFGDQYF.

This clonotype appeared a few times. The chain combines TRBV12-3 or TRBV12-4 with TRBJ2-5, with TRBD2 as a possible D gene (6 bases). V was pared by 6 bases and J by 1 base, with 12 bases between. The CDR3 sequence is 14 residues long. The CDR3 protein is CASRNRESQETQYF. Here the CDR3 DNA reads TGTGCCAGCAGGAACCGGGAGTCCCAAGAGACCCAGTACTTC.

V and J are TRBV7-8 and TRBJ2-7, with 7 bases identical to TRBD2. This CDR3 comprises 14 residues. Germline-derived CDR1 and CDR2 are SGHVS and FQNEAQ. V trimming: 3 bases; J trimming: 3 bases; junction bases outside the gene matches: 5. The CDR3: CASSFAGVGYEQYV. The CDR3 DNA follows: TGTGCCAGCAGCTTCGCGGGGGTTGGCTACGAGCAGTACGTC.

This clonotype was counted many times. The chain joins TRBV12-5 to TRBJ2-2; 7 bases are shared with TRBD1. The ends lost 5 bases at V and 1 base at J; junction bases unmatched: 7. The CDR3 sequence is 16 residues long. The V gene's germline CDR1 is LGHNT and CDR2 FRNRAP. CDR3 residues: CASGQRQGGNTGELFF. The CDR3 DNA reads as TGTGCTAGTGGTCAACGACAGGGCGGGAACACCGGGGAGCTGTTTTTT.

The V gene is TRBV20-1, the J gene TRBJ2-3, with 7 positions matching TRBD2. CDR1 and CDR2 (germline): DFQATT, SNEGSKA (reference sequence). The CDR3 is made up of 14 amino acids. V lost 1 base and J lost 3; bases outside the gene matches: 4. CDR3 in DNA: TGCAGTGCTAGAGCACTAGCGAGGACAGATACGCAGTATTTT. Amino acids: CSARALARTDTQYF.

J is TRBJ1-5 and V is TRBV28, with 7 bases identical to TRBD1. CDR3 length: 13 residues. V trimming: 6 bases; J trimming: 7 bases; junction bases outside the gene matches: 6. CDR1 MDHEN and CDR2 SYDVKM come from the germline V gene. The CDR3 sequence is CASREWDSQPQHF. DNA for the CDR3: TGTGCCAGCAGGGAATGGGACAGCCAGCCCCAGCATTTT.

The V and J genes are TRBV27 and TRBJ2-7; a weak D match, TRBD2 (6 bases). The CDR3 is 15 residues long. In germline, CDR1 is MNHEY, CDR2 SMNVEV (reference sequence). The V end lost 6 bases, the J end lost 6 bases, and 21 bases lay between the germline ends. This CDR3 is CASRAVGGSGAEQYF. As DNA, the CDR3 is TGTGCCAGCAGAGCAGTTGGGGGGTCGGGAGCCGAGCAGTACTTC.

V and J are TRBV2 and TRBJ2-3, with 11 bases identical to TRBD2. V was clipped by 1 base and J by 5 bases; unmatched bases: 8. Germline V lookup: CDR1 SNHLY, CDR2 FYNNEI. CDR3 length equals 17 residues. The CDR3 DNA sequence: TGTGCCAGCAGTGAAGTCTCCGGAGGACTAGCGGGAGATACGCAGTATTTT. Translation: CASSEVSGGLAGDTQYF.

CDR3 DNA: TGTGCCAGCAGCCCGTCACTTGCTAGCACAGATACGCAGTATTTT. Amino acid sequence: CASSPSLASTDTQYF. The V call is TRBV7-3, the J call TRBJ2-3; D unresolved. Germline-derived CDR1 and CDR2 are SGHTA and FQGTGA. The V gene lost 5 bases and the J gene lost 0 bases, with 12 bases spanning the gap. This CDR3 contains 15 residues.

In its sample, this clonotype was seen a few times. The CDR3 DNA sequence: TGTGCCAGCAGCTTAGATCAAGGCGGGACAGGGGTCACCGGGGAGCTGTTTTTT. As protein: CASSLDQGGTGVTGELFF. This sequence joins TRBV11-3 and TRBJ2-2; TRBD1 matches 10 bases. The CDR3 covers 18 residues. Germline V CDR1 and CDR2: SGHNT, YENEEA. V lost 0 bases to trimming and J lost 4 bases; unmatched junction nucleotides: 8.

The rearrangement uses TRBV19 and TRBJ2-2; no reliable D call. Trimming stripped 6 bases from V and 2 bases from J, with 16 bases between. Germline V gene sequence: CDR1 LNHDA, CDR2 SQIVND (reference sequence). CDR3 size: 16 residues. CDR3 nucleotide sequence: TGTGCCAGTAGACCGTATCGGCAGTCTAACACCGGGGAGCTGTTTTTT. Translating it yields CASRPYRQSNTGELFF.

V is TRBV5-4 and J is TRBJ2-2; D unresolved. The CDR3 has 15 amino acids. Per the germline V gene, CDR1 is SGHNT and CDR2 is YYREEE (reference sequence). V was clipped by 4 bases and J by 0 bases, with 10 bases between them. In nucleotides, the CDR3 is TGTGCCAGCAGCGCCGACTTTCCGAACACCGGGGAGCTGTTTTTT. Its translation is CASSADFPNTGELFF.

The chain combines TRBV6-1 with TRBJ1-5; D call uncertain. Trimming stripped 2 bases from V and 2 bases from J, with 10 bases between. The germline gives CDR1 MNHNS, CDR2 SASEGT. The CDR3 length is 15 residues. The CDR3 region is CASSELDRGNQPQHF. For the CDR3, the DNA is TGTGCCAGCAGTGAATTAGATCGTGGCAATCAGCCCCAGCATTTT.

V gene TRBV6-2 or TRBV6-3 combines with J gene TRBJ2-7; 9 nucleotides match TRBD1. Germline CDR1 MNHEY, CDR2 SVGEGT. This CDR3 is 14 amino acids long. The J segment lost 9 bases and the V segment lost 5 bases, leaving 11 bases of the junction unmatched. CDR3 nucleotide sequence: TGTGCCAGCAGTGGACCCGGGACAGGGACTCGGCAGTACTTC. It encodes CASSGPGTGTRQYF.

This chain connects TRBV27 to TRBJ2-2, with D tentatively TRBD2 (5 bases). This CDR3 region has 18 residues. Trimming removed 0 bases at V and 0 bases at J, with 14 bases between. The V gene's germline CDR1 is MNHEY and CDR2 SMNVEV (reference sequence). This CDR3 reads CASSLSVGRAANTGELFF. DNA of the CDR3: TGTGCCAGCAGTTTATCGGTGGGCAGAGCGGCGAACACCGGGGAGCTGTTTTTT.